The rows below give T cell receptor beta chains drawn from one sample of a study of cytomegalovirus exposure and HLA in healthy donors. Produced via immunoSEQ multiplex PCR; TCRdb's table is partial and in-frame only. The repertoire consists of 100,000 to 150,000 clones, with about 80% occurring once and the leading ten covering 2% to 3%. Sequenced material: PBMCs. The receptor source for this set is a man aged 25-45 years in good health and CMV-seronegative. Each CDR3 is given without its conserved first and last residue. Each record gives: CDR3 protein, V gene.

CDR3aa: ASSLSPATNEKLF
v_gene: TRBV5-5

CDR3aa: ASSLGPEQGMNTEAF
v_gene: TRBV5-6

CDR3aa: SVEARGTGFYEQY
v_gene: TRBV29-1

CDR3aa: ASSIGDRYEQY
v_gene: TRBV19

CDR3aa: ASSVGTTRDEQY
v_gene: TRBV9

CDR3aa: AWSVGQGNGYT
v_gene: TRBV30

CDR3aa: ASKGGSAYEQY
v_gene: TRBV19

CDR3aa: ASSFLFGDSTDTQY
v_gene: TRBV13

CDR3aa: ASSPRQGDEQF
v_gene: TRBV7-9

CDR3aa: ASSLRTGRNEQF
v_gene: TRBV5-1

CDR3aa: ASSPPGRPGTYEQY
v_gene: TRBV7-9

CDR3aa: ASSQDRGGNTEAF
v_gene: TRBV6-6

CDR3aa: ASSLGTSGTYEQY
v_gene: TRBV5-1

CDR3aa: ASRPGQGLVYEQY
v_gene: TRBV5-1

CDR3aa: ASSPRDSDAMG
v_gene: TRBV4-1

CDR3aa: ASGSGDRAFFSGANVLT
v_gene: TRBV12-5

CDR3aa: SVSGTSGRAFYEQY
v_gene: TRBV29-1

CDR3aa: ASSSGLAGETQY
v_gene: TRBV18

CDR3aa: ASSVGDRTDYGYT
v_gene: TRBV9

CDR3aa: ASRLDRGKETQY
v_gene: TRBV11-2

CDR3aa: ASCPGLPNTGELF
v_gene: TRBV21-1

CDR3aa: ASRTGLAGADTQY
v_gene: TRBV5-1

CDR3aa: ASSLVQGTQPQH
v_gene: TRBV7-2

CDR3aa: ASRLTGDQPQH
v_gene: TRBV2

CDR3aa: ASAWRGPSSYNEQF
v_gene: TRBV12-5

CDR3aa: ASSQGALRGGTEAF
v_gene: TRBV4-1

CDR3aa: ASSLVAGTGGDRNTEAF
v_gene: TRBV7-9

CDR3aa: ASSPELAEYNEQF
v_gene: TRBV5-1

CDR3aa: ASSLDVYGVGDTQY
v_gene: TRBV11-2

CDR3aa: AWSVFRAGGPGTQY
v_gene: TRBV30

CDR3aa: ASSYSASTDTQY
v_gene: TRBV6-5

CDR3aa: ASSLQGSDTQY
v_gene: TRBV5-4

CDR3aa: ASSDLAKREGGAGELF
v_gene: TRBV6-1